Each of the 26 T cell receptor beta chains below was sequenced from the same sample in a study of shared clonotypes between healthy human individuals. Assay used: immunoSEQ multiplex PCR; TCRdb lists only in-frame clones, some missing. This sample has more than 450,000 clones, with about four fifths found just once. The specimen sequenced was PBMCs. The receptors originated from a woman in her thirties or forties in good health. Some clones in this sample may be carry-over from other donors' samples.

Only one count was recorded for this clone. V usage is TRBV4-2 and J usage is TRBJ2-7; D tentatively reads TRBD1 or TRBD2 (5 bases each). Trimming took off 0 bases at V and 0 bases at J, with 9 bases between the two ends. CDR3 length equals 15 residues. Germline V gene data show CDR1 as LGHNA and CDR2 as YNFKEQ. CDR3: CASSQDRGSSYEQYF. The CDR3 region has the DNA TGTGCCAGCAGCCAAGACCGGGGCAGCTCCTACGAGCAGTACTTC.

This clone was picked up one time. This CDR3 reads CASSFLGSGRTDTQYF. The CDR3, as DNA: TGTGCCAGCAGCTTCTTGGGTAGCGGCCGCACAGATACGCAGTATTTT. The gene calls are TRBV5-4 and TRBJ2-3, with D possibly TRBD2 on 6 matching bases. Trimming took 2 bases from V and 1 from J, leaving 14 bases between them. The CDR3 is 16 amino acids. Germline V lookup: CDR1 SGHNT, CDR2 YYREEE (reference sequence).

This clone has only a few counts. This chain links TRBV4-3 with TRBJ2-3; the match to TRBD2 covers 8 bases. The CDR3 covers 17 residues. V was pared by 4 bases and J by 4 bases, with 13 bases of the junction left unmatched. CDR1 and CDR2 from the germline V gene are LGHNA and YSLEER. The CDR3 here is CASSPSQGLEGPDTQYF. The CDR3 DNA is TGCGCCAGCAGCCCCTCCCAGGGACTAGAGGGCCCAGATACGCAGTATTTT.

This clone was counted a single time. This chain joins TRBV15 and TRBJ2-1, with 7 positions matching TRBD2. CDR3 length: 16 residues. The germline V gene has CDR1 LNHNV and CDR2 YYDKDF (reference sequence). J lost 5 bases, V lost 3 bases, and 10 bases had no gene match. DNA of the CDR3: TGTGCCACCAGCAGGAGAACTAGCGATATAGACAATGAGCAGTTCTTC. The encoded protein is CATSRRTSDIDNEQFF.

V and J are TRBV14 and TRBJ2-2, with 12 bases that match TRBD2. V was clipped by 5 bases and J by 4 bases; unmatched bases: 5. The CDR3 length is 16 residues. Germline CDR1 SGHDN, CDR2 FVKESK. DNA for the CDR3: TGTGCCAGCAGCAAACTAGCGGGAGGAGCCACCGGGGAGCTGTTTTTT. Amino acid sequence: CASSKLAGGATGELFF.

CDR3: CASSSSRQGYEQYF. DNA for the CDR3: TGTGCCAGCAGCTCTAGTCGGCAGGGCTACGAGCAGTACTTC. The chain joins TRBV7-8 to TRBJ2-7; a possible D gene is TRBD1 (5 bases). Trimming took off 4 bases at V and 3 bases at J, with 13 bases between the two ends. Germline V gene lookup returns CDR1 SGHVS and CDR2 FQNEAQ. The CDR3 length is 14 residues.

The rearrangement joins TRBV2 to TRBJ1-5; 9 bases match TRBD1. J lost 5 bases, V lost 5 bases, and 4 bases had no gene match. The germline V gene has CDR1 SNHLY and CDR2 FYNNEI. The CDR3 runs 14 residues. CDR3 residues: CASSRTGVDQPQHF. CDR3 sequence (DNA): TGTGCCAGCAGTCGGACAGGGGTGGATCAGCCCCAGCATTTT.

The chain has TRBV28 and TRBJ2-5, with D possibly matching TRBD1 (6 bases). CDR1 is MDHEN and CDR2 is SYDVKM in the germline V gene. The germline V and J ends were trimmed by 6 bases and 5 bases, with 19 bases remaining between them. The CDR3 spans 15 residues. CDR3 sequence (DNA): TGTGCCAGCAGCCCAAGCCCCCAGGGGTGGGAGACCCAGTACTTC. Translated: CASSPSPQGWETQYF.

V usage is TRBV2 and J usage is TRBJ2-7, with D maybe TRBD2 (6 bases). The CDR3 loop spans 13 amino acids. V lost 2 bases to trimming and J lost 6 bases, with 11 bases between them. Germline CDR1 is SNHLY and CDR2 is FYNNEI. The CDR3 here is CASSEFGTGEQYF. DNA of the CDR3: TGTGCCAGCAGTGAATTCGGGACTGGCGAGCAGTACTTC.

The rearrangement uses TRBV2 and TRBJ2-6; unclear D gene. The V and J ends lost 6 bases and 4 bases respectively, with 7 bases between them. The CDR3 spans 13 residues. Germline V CDR1 and CDR2: SNHLY, FYNNEI. The CDR3 region is CASRRGGANVLTF. In DNA form, the CDR3 reads TGTGCCAGCAGAAGAGGAGGGGCCAACGTCCTGACTTTC. Drawing the rest from reference TRBV2 and TRBJ2-6, the complete variable domain is EPEVTQTPSHQVTQMGQEVILRCVPISNHLYFYWYRQILGQKVEFLVSFYNNEISEKSEIFDDQFSVERPDGSNFTLKIRSTKLEDSAMYFCASRRGGANVLTFGAGSRLTVL.

The gene calls are TRBV10-3 and TRBJ2-7, with D maybe TRBD2 (7 bases). Trimming shortened V by 7 bases and J by 4 bases, and 14 bases separated the two germline ends. Germline V gene data show CDR1 as ENHRY and CDR2 as SYGVKD. CDR3 size: 13 residues. The CDR3 loop reads CAIKGGGEYEQYF. CDR3 bases: TGTGCCATCAAAGGAGGGGGGGAGTACGAGCAGTACTTC.

The chain employs TRBV18 and TRBJ1-5, with D unresolved. The V gene's germline CDR1 is KGHSH and CDR2 LQKENI. This CDR3 region has 14 residues. V was shortened by 2 bases and J by 7 bases, with 12 bases between the two germline ends. The CDR3 region has the DNA TGTGCCAGCTCACCATCGGCGCGGGCACAGCCCCAGCATTTT. As protein: CASSPSARAQPQHF.

The rearrangement links TRBV10-3 to TRBJ1-3; weak D call: TRBD1 (5 bases). CDR1 and CDR2 (germline): ENHRY, SYGVKD. The CDR3 totals 14 residues. Trimming left V 3 bases short and J 9 bases short, with 15 bases between. CDR3 in amino acids: CAISDNGARGTIYF. The CDR3 DNA follows: TGTGCCATCAGTGACAATGGGGCCCGGGGCACCATATATTTT.

The genes are TRBV11-1 and TRBJ1-1; D is ambiguous. CDR1 and CDR2 (germline): SGHAT, FQDESV (reference sequence). This CDR3 spans 12 amino acids. Trimming stripped 3 bases from V and 5 bases from J, with 7 bases between. The CDR3 reads CASSFLGTEAFF. The CDR3 bases are TGTGCCAGCAGCTTCCTAGGGACTGAAGCTTTCTTT.

The rearrangement joins TRBV7-2 to TRBJ2-2; no reliable D call. V was pared by 2 bases and J by 0 bases, with 4 bases between. CDR3 size: 14 residues. Germline V lookup: CDR1 SGHTA, CDR2 FQGNSA. The DNA of the CDR3 is TGTGCCAGCAGCTTAATTCCGAACACCGGGGAGCTGTTTTTT. As protein: CASSLIPNTGELFF.

The V gene is TRBV28, the J gene TRBJ1-2; 8 bases line up with TRBD1. V lost 2 bases, J lost 7 bases, and 6 bases stayed unmatched. The CDR3 has 14 residues. Germline values: CDR1 MDHEN, CDR2 SYDVKM. The CDR3: CASSLHSGGGGYTF. CDR3 nucleotides: TGTGCCAGCAGTTTACACTCAGGGGGCGGTGGCTACACCTTC.

The J gene is TRBJ2-5, the V gene TRBV28, with 7 bases matching TRBD2. CDR3 size: 15 residues. Germline V gene sequence: CDR1 MDHEN, CDR2 SYDVKM. The J segment lost 1 base and the V segment lost 5 bases, leaving 7 bases of the junction unmatched. The CDR3 sequence is CASSPPLAAQETQYF. The CDR3 DNA reads as TGTGCCAGCAGTCCCCCCCTAGCGGCCCAAGAGACCCAGTACTTC.

In its sample, this clone was seen once. CDR3 bases: TGTGCCAGCAGCCGGGGACAGCTTAACTATGGCTACACCTTC. It encodes CASSRGQLNYGYTF. J is TRBJ1-2 and V is TRBV7-2, with 7 bases matching TRBD1. The CDR3 is 14 residues long. CDR1 and CDR2 from the germline V gene are SGHTA and FQGNSA. V shed 5 bases, J shed 1 base, and the junction held 4 bases outside the gene matches.

The DNA for the CDR3 is TGCGCCAGCAGTCCATCTCCCGGCTACTCCTACAATGAGCAGTTCTTC. Translating gives CASSPSPGYSYNEQFF. The chain couples TRBV5-1 to TRBJ2-1; D remains unclear. Trimming pared 5 bases from V and 0 bases from J, leaving 15 bases between. The CDR3 contains 16 residues. Per the germline V gene, CDR1 is SGHRS and CDR2 is YFSETQ.

V is TRBV28 and J is TRBJ2-7, with D unclear. CDR3 size: 13 residues. Trimming removed 3 bases from V and 2 bases from J, with 8 bases in between. Germline values: CDR1 MDHEN, CDR2 SYDVKM. CDR3 residues: CASSFIGPYEQYF. The CDR3 DNA reads as TGTGCCAGCAGTTTTATAGGCCCCTACGAGCAGTACTTC.

In regard to this clone: Additional DNA sequences in this sample encode the identical CDR3. The chain is built from TRBV5-1 and TRBJ2-2; D is undetermined. The germline CDR1 and CDR2 sequences are SGHRS and YFSETQ. The V and J ends lost 0 bases and 1 base respectively, with 4 bases between them. The CDR3 has 14 amino acids. As DNA, the CDR3 is TGCGCCAGCAGCTTGGTTGGGAACACCGGGGAGCTGTTTTTT. It translates to CASSLVGNTGELFF.

The chain links TRBV4-1 to TRBJ2-1; the D gene is possibly TRBD2 (6 bases). Germline V gives CDR1 MGHRA, CDR2 YSYEKL. The CDR3 totals 15 residues. V was cut by 1 base and J by 10 bases, with 17 bases left in between. In nucleotides, the CDR3 is TGCGCCAGCAGCCAAGCACATATTGGGGGGAAGGAGCAGTTCTTC. This translates into CASSQAHIGGKEQFF.

This chain joins TRBV5-8 and TRBJ2-1, with 7 bases lining up with TRBD2. The V and J ends lost 0 bases and 0 bases, in that order; junction bases with no gene match: 0. The germline gives CDR1 SGHTS, CDR2 YDEGEE. CDR3 length equals 15 residues. CDR3 DNA: TGTGCCAGCAGCTTGGCTAGCGGCTCCTACAATGAGCAGTTCTTC. Residues: CASSLASGSYNEQFF.

The CDR3 here is CASSKIGDRGNDEQFF. Here the CDR3 DNA reads TGTGCCAGCAGTAAGATAGGGGACAGGGGTAACGATGAGCAGTTCTTC. The rearrangement joins TRBV27 to TRBJ2-1; 10 bases match TRBD1. The CDR3 totals 16 residues. V lost 5 bases and J lost 8; bases outside the gene matches: 12. Germline V CDR1 and CDR2: MNHEY, SMNVEV (reference sequence).

This clone has just one count. The rearrangement joins TRBV4-1 to TRBJ2-7, with D perhaps given as TRBD1 or TRBD2 (5 bases each). Germline CDR1 reads MGHRA; CDR2 reads YSYEKL. CDR3 size: 15 residues. The V end lost 2 bases, the J end lost 3 bases, and 14 bases lay between the germline ends. CDR3 sequence reads: CASSQIAKGLYEQYF. The CDR3 nucleotides are TGCGCCAGCAGCCAAATAGCGAAGGGGCTCTACGAGCAGTACTTC.

V and J are TRBV19 and TRBJ1-5, with no clear D. The V gene's germline CDR1 is LNHDA and CDR2 SQIVND (reference sequence). Trimming took off 3 bases at V and 13 bases at J, with 13 bases between the two ends. CDR3 size: 12 residues. This CDR3 reads CASSISPGWQHF. The CDR3 DNA reads as TGTGCCAGTAGTATTTCACCGGGTTGGCAGCATTTT.